This T cell receptor beta chain emerged from a study of cytomegalovirus exposure and HLA in healthy donors. Overall study findings and caveats: An assumption of roughly uniform sequencing depth across donors underlay the presence/absence analyses. Later analysis demonstrated an association between a missense DCLRE1C variant and TCR beta V- and J-gene trimming.

V gave up 2 bases and J gave up 7 bases, with 10 bases separating them. The CDR3 has 14 amino acids. Per the germline V gene, CDR1 is SGDLS and CDR2 is YYNGEE. Points on this clone: The antigen remains unidentified.

It was with 60 Vbeta and 13 Jbeta primers that the PCR ran. Sequenced by immunoSEQ multiplex PCR; TCRdb stores in-frame clones only, minus some. This sample carries about 70,000 clones, approximately 60% of them seen once, and the ten largest clones take approximately 2.8%. This clonotype was sampled from a man aged 30 to 45 in good health and CMV-seronegative. The chain combines TRBV9 with TRBJ1-6; D is unresolved. The sample consisted of PBMCs. CDR3 nucleotide sequence: TGTGCCAGCAGCGTTCGGGGTGTGAATTCACCCCTCCACTTT. As protein: CASSVRGVNSPLHF.